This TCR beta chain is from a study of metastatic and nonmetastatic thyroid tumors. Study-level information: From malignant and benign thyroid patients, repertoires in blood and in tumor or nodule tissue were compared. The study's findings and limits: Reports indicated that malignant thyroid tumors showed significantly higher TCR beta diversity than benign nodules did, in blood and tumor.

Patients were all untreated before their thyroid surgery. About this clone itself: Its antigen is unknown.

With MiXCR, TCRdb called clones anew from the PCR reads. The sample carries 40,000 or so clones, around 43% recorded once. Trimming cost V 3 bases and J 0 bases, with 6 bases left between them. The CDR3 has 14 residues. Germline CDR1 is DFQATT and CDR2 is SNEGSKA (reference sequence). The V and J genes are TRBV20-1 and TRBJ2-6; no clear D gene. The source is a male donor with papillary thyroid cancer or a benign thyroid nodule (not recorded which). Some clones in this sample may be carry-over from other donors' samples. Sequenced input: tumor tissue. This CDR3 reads CSASGYSGANVLTF. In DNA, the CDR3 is TGCAGTGCTAGTGGTTACTCTGGGGCCAACGTCCTGACTTTC.